Below, 15 T cell receptor beta chains from the same sample are listed, as sequenced in a study of PD-1 blockade in mismatch repair-deficient tumors. Repertoires were generated with immunoSEQ multiplex PCR, while TCRdb's copy carries only in-frame clones and drops some. The sample contains some 45,000 clones, 77% of which appear only once. The specimen comprised PBMCs, sampled before pembrolizumab treatment. These receptors originate from an adult with mismatch repair-deficient cancer.

This clone came up a few times. This chain joins TRBV6-6 and TRBJ2-2, with TRBD2 as a possible D gene (5 bases). This CDR3 has 15 residues. V was trimmed by 1 base and J by 0 bases, leaving 6 bases between them. Germline V gives CDR1 MNHNY, CDR2 SVGAGI (reference sequence). CDR3 DNA: TGTGCCAGCAGTTACTGGCGGGCGAACACCGGGGAGCTGTTTTTT. Translated, it gives CASSYWRANTGELFF.

This chain joins TRBV27 and TRBJ2-1; 10 bases agree with TRBD1. J lost 4 bases, V lost 3 bases, and 3 bases had no gene match. The CDR3 extends over 15 amino acids. CDR1 MNHEY and CDR2 SMNVEV come from the germline V gene (reference sequence). CDR3 region: CASSFRTGGYNEQFF. CDR3 in DNA: TGTGCCAGCAGTTTCCGGACAGGGGGATACAATGAGCAGTTCTTC.

V and J are TRBV25-1 and TRBJ2-4; possibly TRBD1 for D (6 bases). CDR3 length equals 11 residues. CDR1 is MGHDK and CDR2 is SYGVNS in the germline V gene. V lost 7 bases to trimming and J lost 9 bases, with 10 bases between them. The CDR3 protein is CASIQGSIQYF. In DNA form, the CDR3 reads TGTGCCAGCATACAGGGATCCATTCAGTACTTC.

This clone was recorded many times. This chain links TRBV4-2 with TRBJ2-3; a weak D match, TRBD2 (6 bases). Between the trimmed V and J ends, which lost 1 base and 3 bases, there was a span of 17 bases. The CDR3 extends over 17 amino acids. The germline V gene encodes CDR1 LGHNA and CDR2 YNFKEQ. In nucleotides, the CDR3 is TGTGCCAGCAGCCAAGGGGGGGACTCCAGCCCGACAGATACGCAGTATTTT. It encodes CASSQGGDSSPTDTQYF.

Here the CDR3 DNA reads TGTGCCAGCAGCGGACAGGGGGGAAACATTCAGTACTTC. Protein sequence: CASSGQGGNIQYF. This chain uses TRBV9 with TRBJ2-4; 9 bases agree with TRBD1. There are 13 residues in the CDR3. The trim removed 3 bases at V and 6 bases at J, leaving 1 base unmatched. Germline V gene data show CDR1 as SGDLS and CDR2 as YYNGEE.

The genes are TRBV7-5 and TRBJ2-7; whether TRBD2, the table's D call, matches the DNA was not checked. TRBV7-5 is an annotated pseudogene. The CDR3 has 16 residues. The CDR3: CARSLVPASGNYEQYF. The CDR3, as DNA: TGTGCCAGAAGCTTAGTCCCGGCTAGCGGGAACTACGAGCAGTACTTC.

This rearrangement joins TRBV5-1 to TRBJ2-1; D is unclear. The CDR3 covers 17 residues. V was cut by 0 bases and J by 0 bases, with 13 bases left in between. Germline V gene data show CDR1 as SGHRS and CDR2 as YFSETQ. The CDR3 nucleotides are TGCGCCAGCAGCTTGGCTTTAGCTCGGAGCTCCTACAATGAGCAGTTCTTC. Protein: CASSLALARSSYNEQFF.

The genes are TRBV7-8 and TRBJ2-5; 11 bases fit TRBD2. Germline loops: CDR1 SGHVS, CDR2 FQNEAQ. There are 17 residues in the CDR3. J lost 5 bases, V lost 3 bases, and 11 bases had no gene match. CDR3 region: CASSLIAGGPMGETQYF. The CDR3 DNA reads as TGTGCCAGCAGCTTGATAGCGGGAGGGCCGATGGGGGAGACCCAGTACTTC.

This clone appeared once. This chain joins TRBV5-6 and TRBJ2-1; 10 bases fit TRBD2. Losses at the gene ends were 2 bases for V and 2 bases for J; bases not matched to a gene: 4. CDR1 and CDR2 (germline): SGHDT, YYEEEE. The CDR3 sequence is 16 residues long. In DNA, the CDR3 is TGTGCCAGCAGCTTCGGACTAGCGGAGACCTACAATGAGCAGTTCTTC. This sequence encodes CASSFGLAETYNEQFF.

The chain couples TRBV10-2 to TRBJ1-1; TRBD1 is a possible D gene (6 bases). This CDR3 has 14 amino acids. V was cut by 0 bases and J by 3 bases, with 8 bases left in between. Germline CDR1 reads WSHSY; CDR2 reads SAAADI. This chain's CDR3 is CASSESGGYTEAFF. The CDR3 nucleotides read TGCGCCAGCAGTGAGTCAGGGGGGTACACTGAAGCTTTCTTT.

The chain couples TRBV5-1 to TRBJ1-1; 7 nucleotides align to TRBD1. CDR1 is SGHRS, CDR2 YFSETQ, per germline. V was pared by 1 base and J by 4 bases, with 7 bases of the junction left unmatched. The CDR3 extends over 15 amino acids. CDR3: CASSLQTGRSTEAFF. CDR3 sequence (DNA): TGCGCCAGCAGCTTGCAGACAGGGCGGTCCACTGAAGCTTTCTTT. The full variable domain, rest sourced from reference TRBV5-1 and TRBJ1-1, is KAGVTQTPRYLIKTRGQQVTLSCSPISGHRSVSWYQQTPGQGLQFLFEYFSETQRNKGNFPGRFSGRQFSNSRSEMNVSTLELGDSALYLCASSLQTGRSTEAFFGQGTRLTVV.

The DNA for the CDR3 is TGCAGCGTTGAGTCCGGCTCAAACTATGGCTACACCTTC. Its translation is CSVESGSNYGYTF. This chain links TRBV29-1 with TRBJ1-2; D is uncertain. The V and J ends lost 3 bases and 2 bases respectively, with 10 bases between them. The CDR3 runs to 13 residues. The germline CDR1 and CDR2 sequences are SQVTM and ANQGSEA.

The J gene is TRBJ2-7, the V gene TRBV6-1; no reliable D call. The V and J ends lost 10 bases and 3 bases respectively, with 7 bases between them. CDR3 length equals 10 residues. Germline CDR1 and CDR2: MNHNS and SASEGT. CDR3 sequence reads: CAKTYYEQYF. DNA of the CDR3: TGTGCCAAAACGTACTACGAGCAGTACTTC.

The chain joins TRBV4-1 to TRBJ2-7, with D possibly matching TRBD2 (5 bases). This CDR3 is built from 16 residues. The V end was cut by 1 base, the J end by 7 bases, with 20 bases between. CDR1 is MGHRA and CDR2 is YSYEKL in the germline V gene. The CDR3 loop is CASSQARGRRDGEQYF. Written as DNA, the CDR3 is TGCGCCAGCAGCCAAGCTCGAGGGAGAAGGGATGGGGAGCAGTACTTC.

This chain joins TRBV6-1 and TRBJ1-5, with 9 bases lining up with TRBD1. V trimming: 6 bases; J trimming: 6 bases; junction bases outside the gene matches: 3. The CDR3 is 13 amino acids. The germline V gene encodes CDR1 MNHNS and CDR2 SASEGT. The chain's CDR3 is CASRGQGTQPQHF. Written as DNA, the CDR3 is TGTGCCAGCAGGGGACAGGGCACTCAGCCCCAGCATTTT.